These 7 T cell receptor beta chains came from one sample sequenced in a study of regulatory T cells in long-lasting Graves disease. The time point was: persistent/refractory GD, antithyroid drugs over 5 years with positive TRAb. Researchers made the TCR library from RNA that was extracted from PBMCs. Building the TCR beta libraries relied on iRepertoire HTBI primers, and CDR3 regions underwent Arm-PCR. TCRdb ran MiXCR on the multiplex PCR reads and lists one entry per CDR3 protein. The repertoire consists of about 290,000 distinct CDR3 sequences, with 20% to 25% occurring once and the leading ten covering just over 55%. Material: peripheral blood mononuclear cells (PBMCs), obtained when the disease was refractory, from a patient treated with antithyroid drugs. These receptors all come from a female donor with Graves disease.

Ten or more counts support this clonotype. The V call is TRBV6-5, the J call TRBJ1-1; TRBD1 matches 9 bases. Germline trimming cut 2 bases from V and 6 bases from J; bases unmatched to any gene: 4. Germline-derived CDR1 and CDR2 are MNHEY and SVGAGI. The CDR3 contains 14 residues. CDR3 in amino acids: CASSYGQGSSEAFF. CDR3 nucleotides: TGTGCCAGCAGTTACGGACAGGGGAGCTCTGAAGCTTTCTTT.

The rearrangement joins TRBV5-1 to TRBJ2-5; D unclear. CDR1 and CDR2 (germline): SGHRS, YFSETQ. V was cut by 1 base and J by 0 bases, with 7 bases left in between. The CDR3 has 14 residues. The CDR3 DNA sequence: TGCGCCAGCAGCTTGCAGGCAGACCAAGAGACCCAGTACTTC. Residues: CASSLQADQETQYF. The complete variable domain, with remaining parts taken from reference TRBV5-1 and TRBJ2-5, reads KAGVTQTPRYLIKTRGQQVTLSCSPISGHRSVSWYQQTPGQGLQFLFEYFSETQRNKGNFPGRFSGRQFSNSRSEMNVSTLELGDSALYLCASSLQADQETQYFGPGTRLLVL.

This clonotype was found a few times. The gene calls are TRBV7-9 and TRBJ2-7, with TRBD1 identical over 9 bases. The CDR3 consists of 16 residues. Trimming removed 1 base from V and 3 bases from J; junction bases left unmatched: 7. Germline lookup yields CDR1 SEHNR and CDR2 FQNEAQ (reference sequence). The CDR3 sequence is CASSLDPGQGNYEQYF. The DNA of the CDR3 is TGTGCCAGCAGCTTAGATCCGGGACAGGGTAACTACGAGCAGTACTTC.

This chain joins TRBV12-3 or TRBV12-4 and TRBJ2-5, with 11 bases matching TRBD2. V trimming: 4 bases; J trimming: 2 bases; junction bases outside the gene matches: 9. The CDR3 runs 17 residues. The CDR3 protein is CASSYRGTSGKQETQYF. The CDR3 nucleotides read TGTGCCAGCAGTTATCGGGGGACTAGCGGTAAACAAGAGACCCAGTACTTC.

A few counts support this clonotype. The V and J genes are TRBV12-3 or TRBV12-4 and TRBJ1-1; perhaps TRBD1 as D (6 bases). The CDR3 length is 13 residues. Trimming took off 5 bases at V and 7 bases at J, with 14 bases between the two ends. The CDR3 region is CASSPPGTYEAFF. In DNA form, the CDR3 reads TGTGCCAGCAGTCCCCCTGGGACATATGAAGCTTTCTTT.

This clonotype was seen at least ten times. V and J are TRBV6-2 or TRBV6-3 and TRBJ2-5; tentatively, D is TRBD1 (6 bases). The V gene's germline CDR1 is MNHEY and CDR2 SVGEGT. This CDR3 is built from 12 residues. The V end was cut by 6 bases, the J end by 3 bases, with 8 bases between. Here the CDR3 DNA reads TGTGCCAGCAGCGCAGGGGAAGAGACCCAGTACTTC. It yields the protein CASSAGEETQYF.

V is TRBV16 and J is TRBJ2-5; 9 nucleotides line up with TRBD1. This CDR3 is built from 14 residues. CDR1 is KGHSY and CDR2 is FQNENV in the germline V gene. Trimming took 4 bases from V and 1 from J; bases not matched to a gene: 1. Here the CDR3 DNA reads TGTGCCAGCAGCCGACAGGGGGGCCAAGAGACCCAGTACTTC. Translated: CASSRQGGQETQYF.